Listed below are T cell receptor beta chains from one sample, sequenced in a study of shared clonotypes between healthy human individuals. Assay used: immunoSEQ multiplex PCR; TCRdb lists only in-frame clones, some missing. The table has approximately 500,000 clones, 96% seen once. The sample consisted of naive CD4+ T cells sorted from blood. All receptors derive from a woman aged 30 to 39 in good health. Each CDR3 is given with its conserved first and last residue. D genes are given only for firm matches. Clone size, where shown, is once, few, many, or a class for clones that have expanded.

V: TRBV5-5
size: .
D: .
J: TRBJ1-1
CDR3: CASTPTRTVPNTEAFF
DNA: TGTGCCAGCACCCCGACCCGGACAGTTCCGAACACTGAAGCTTTCTTT

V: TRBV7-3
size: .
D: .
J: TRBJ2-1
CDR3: CASSLSRSSYNEQFF
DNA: TGTGCCAGCAGCTTGTCTCGAAGCTCCTACAATGAGCAGTTCTTC

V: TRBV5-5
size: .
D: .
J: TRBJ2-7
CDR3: CASSLTYYEQYF
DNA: TGTGCCAGCAGCCTAACATACTACGAGCAGTACTTC

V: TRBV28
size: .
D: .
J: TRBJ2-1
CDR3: CASSSPSLIGSEQFF
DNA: TGTGCCAGCAGTTCGCCCTCCCTAATAGGTAGTGAGCAGTTCTTC

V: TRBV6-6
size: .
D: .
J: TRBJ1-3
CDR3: CASSSGFGNTIYF
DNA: TGTGCCAGCAGTTCGGGGTTCGGAAACACCATATATTTT

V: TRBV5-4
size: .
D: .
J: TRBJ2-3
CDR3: CASSLGPTLVRLTDTQYF
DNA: TGTGCCAGCAGCTTGGGCCCCACATTGGTCCGACTCACAGATACGCAGTATTTT

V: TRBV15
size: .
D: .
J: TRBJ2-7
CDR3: CATSRDGGREDEQYF
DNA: TGTGCCACCAGCAGAGATGGTGGGCGGGAAGACGAGCAGTACTTC

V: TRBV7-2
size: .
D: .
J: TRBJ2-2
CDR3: CASSPVYGELFF
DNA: TGTGCCAGCAGCCCTGTGTACGGGGAGCTGTTTTTT

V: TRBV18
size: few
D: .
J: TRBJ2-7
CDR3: CASSPSDYEQYF
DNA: TGTGCCAGCTCACCATCGGACTACGAGCAGTACTTC

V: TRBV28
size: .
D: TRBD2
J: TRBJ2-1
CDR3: CASISLAGNNLQFF
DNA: TGTGCCAGCATCAGTTTAGCGGGAAATAATTTACAGTTCTTC

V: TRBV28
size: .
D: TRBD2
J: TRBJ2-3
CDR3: CASSPSGRGADTQYF
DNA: TGTGCCAGCAGTCCAAGCGGGAGGGGCGCAGATACGCAGTATTTT

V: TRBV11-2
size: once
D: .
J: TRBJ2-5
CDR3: CASRRTEIQETQYF
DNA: TGTGCCAGCAGGCGGACAGAAATCCAAGAGACCCAGTACTTC

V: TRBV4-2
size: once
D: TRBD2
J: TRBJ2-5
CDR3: CASSPSESGRAKETQYF
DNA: TGTGCCAGCAGCCCCAGTGAGAGCGGGAGGGCCAAGGAGACCCAGTACTTC

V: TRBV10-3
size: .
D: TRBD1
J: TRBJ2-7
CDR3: CATQPPDRVYEQYF
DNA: TGTGCCACCCAACCACCGGACAGGGTCTACGAGCAGTACTTC

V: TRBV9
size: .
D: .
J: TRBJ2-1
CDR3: CASSVAGDSSYNEQFF
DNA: TGTGCCAGCAGCGTAGCGGGGGATAGCTCCTACAATGAGCAGTTCTTC

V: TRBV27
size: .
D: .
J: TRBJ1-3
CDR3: CASSSTGITGNTIYF
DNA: TGTGCCAGCAGTTCCACAGGGATCACTGGAAACACCATATATTTT